One sample yielded the 18 T cell receptor beta chains listed below, sequenced in a study of control samples from healthy donors and cancer patients (dated by TCRdb to the early 2020s). Library construction relied on the immunoSEQ multiplex PCR assay. TCRdb obtained this table from immuneACCESS and retained in-frame rearrangements with V and J assigned. These tables miss some clones; where compared with another copy, unresolved V genes account for less than half of the shortfall, and the remainder is unexplained. Within this sample are around 100,000 clones, with approximately 90% of them counted one time only. The top ten constitute about 7.8% of the sample. Input material: blood. These receptors were obtained from a man aged 30 to 45 in good health.

The chain uses TRBV18 and TRBJ2-5, with TRBD2 matching over 9 bases. Germline V gives CDR1 KGHSH, CDR2 LQKENI. The V segment lost 3 bases and the J segment 5 bases; nucleotides outside the gene matches: 7. The CDR3 covers 15 residues. CDR3 bases: TGTGCCAGCTCACCCACAGCGGGGGGATTTGAGACCCAGTACTTC. Its protein is CASSPTAGGFETQYF.

About this clone: Other DNA sequences within the sample encode an identical CDR3. The genes are TRBV14 and TRBJ2-7; TRBD1 matches at 10 bases. CDR1 and CDR2 from the germline V gene are SGHDN and FVKESK. This CDR3 contains 14 residues. After removal of 4 bases from V and 2 bases from J, the junction contained 2 bases not matched to a gene. For the CDR3, the DNA is TGTGCCAGCAGCCGGGACAGGGGTCCCTACGAGCAGTACTTC. It yields the protein CASSRDRGPYEQYF.

This rearrangement joins TRBV6-5 to TRBJ1-2, with 8 bases fitting TRBD1. Germline values: CDR1 MNHEY, CDR2 SVGAGI. This CDR3 region has 11 residues. J was trimmed by 8 bases and V by 9 bases; bases with no gene match: 5. The DNA of the CDR3 is TGTGCCAGACGGACAGGGAAGGGCTACACCTTC. It translates to CARRTGKGYTF.

The gene calls are TRBV7-8 and TRBJ1-5; tentatively, D is TRBD1 (5 bases). Germline assignment: CDR1 SGHVS and CDR2 FQNEAQ. Trimming pared 5 bases from V and 5 bases from J, leaving 16 bases between. This CDR3 contains 15 residues. The CDR3 region has the DNA TGTGCCAGCAGCCGCGGGACGAATCCAGATCAGCCCCAGCATTTT. This sequence encodes CASSRGTNPDQPQHF.

In its sample, this clone was seen once. This chain connects TRBV15 to TRBJ2-1; 14 bases line up with TRBD2. From germline, CDR1 is LNHNV and CDR2 YYDKDF (reference sequence). This CDR3 is 17 amino acids long. V shed 0 bases and J 6 bases; nucleotides not matched to a gene: 4. CDR3 region: CATSRDLGTSGSNEQFF. The CDR3 DNA is TGTGCCACCAGCAGAGACCTGGGGACTAGCGGGAGCAATGAGCAGTTCTTC.

Regarding this clone: Its ends do not fully match the called genes, so a read error is possible. The V and J genes are TRBV10-3 and TRBJ2-7; D perhaps matches TRBD2 (5 bases). The germline gives CDR1 ENHRY, CDR2 SYGVKD. This CDR3 region has 16 residues. The DNA for the CDR3 is TGTGTCATCAGTGATATGGGCGGGTTCGGTGGATACGAGCAGTACTTC. It yields the protein CVISDMGGFGGYEQYF.

V and J are TRBV28 and TRBJ1-1, with D tentatively TRBD1 (5 bases). Looked up from germline, CDR1 is MDHEN and CDR2 is SYDVKM. The CDR3 loop spans 15 amino acids. V lost 5 bases and J lost 4, with 17 bases in between. The chain's CDR3 is CASSPRGRGFTEAFF. The CDR3 nucleotides read TGTGCCAGCAGTCCCCGGGGGAGGGGATTCACTGAAGCTTTCTTT.

A few counts support this clone. The sample carries other DNA sequences with the same CDR3. The rearrangement uses TRBV14 and TRBJ1-6; no reliable D call. V lost 3 bases to trimming and J lost 0 bases, with 6 bases between them. This CDR3 spans 15 amino acids. Germline V gene sequence: CDR1 SGHDN, CDR2 FVKESK. The CDR3 reads CASSQVGSYNSPLHF. The CDR3 DNA reads as TGTGCCAGCAGCCAGGTGGGCTCCTATAATTCACCCCTCCACTTT.

The rearrangement links TRBV19 to TRBJ1-2, with 7 bases fitting TRBD1. V shed 6 bases, J shed 5 bases, and the junction held 6 bases outside the gene matches. Germline CDR1 and CDR2: LNHDA and SQIVND (reference sequence). The CDR3 runs 13 residues. This chain's CDR3 is CASRKTGNYGYTF. The CDR3 nucleotides read TGTGCCAGTAGGAAGACAGGGAATTATGGCTACACCTTC.

The V call is TRBV12-5, the J call TRBJ2-5; 7 bases are shared with TRBD1. V trimming: 8 bases; J trimming: 5 bases; junction bases outside the gene matches: 11. The V gene's germline CDR1 is LGHNT and CDR2 FRNRAP. This CDR3 region has 14 residues. Here the CDR3 reads CASQSRGFDETQYF. In DNA, the CDR3 is TGTGCTAGTCAGTCCAGGGGGTTTGACGAGACCCAGTACTTC.

The table lists this clone with a count of one. V and J are TRBV18 and TRBJ2-7; 7 bases map to TRBD1. V was clipped by 4 bases and J by 0 bases; unmatched bases: 6. The germline gives CDR1 KGHSH, CDR2 LQKENI. CDR3 size: 15 residues. The CDR3 DNA reads as TGTGCCAGCTCACAGGAGACAGGGAGCTCCTACGAGCAGTACTTC. Its translation is CASSQETGSSYEQYF. Full variable domain (missing parts from reference TRBV18 and TRBJ2-7): NAGVMQNPRHLVRRRGQEARLRCSPMKGHSHVYWYRQLPEEGLKFMVYLQKENIIDESGMPKERFSAEFPKEGPSILRIQQVVRGDSAAYFCASSQETGSSYEQYFGPGTRLTVT.

The chain uses TRBV5-1 and TRBJ2-2; perhaps TRBD2 as D (6 bases). CDR1 and CDR2 from the germline V gene are SGHRS and YFSETQ. Trimming pared 6 bases from V and 5 bases from J, leaving 14 bases between. CDR3 length: 14 amino acids. CDR3 DNA: TGCGCCAGCAAGGAGGGAGGATTTACCGGGGAGCTGTTTTTT. This gives the protein CASKEGGFTGELFF.

CDR3 nucleotide sequence: TGTGCCAGCTCACCGGTAGCGAACACCGGGGAGCTGTTTTTT. It yields the protein CASSPVANTGELFF. V usage is TRBV18 and J usage is TRBJ2-2, with D hard to call. V shed 3 bases and J shed 0 bases, with 5 bases lying between them. The CDR3 is made up of 14 amino acids. Germline V gene data show CDR1 as KGHSH and CDR2 as LQKENI. The full variable domain, its missing parts supplied by reference TRBV18 and TRBJ2-2, is NAGVMQNPRHLVRRRGQEARLRCSPMKGHSHVYWYRQLPEEGLKFMVYLQKENIIDESGMPKERFSAEFPKEGPSILRIQQVVRGDSAAYFCASSPVANTGELFFGEGSRLTVL.

The chain employs TRBV3-1 (or the pseudogene TRBV3-2) and TRBJ2-4, with 7 bases fitting TRBD1. Germline CDR1 and CDR2: LGHDT and YNNKEL (reference sequence). Unmatched junction bases numbered 1, after V lost 5 bases and J lost 3 bases. CDR3 size: 13 residues. In DNA form, the CDR3 reads TGTGCCAGCAGCAGGGGGCTCAAAAACATTCAGTACTTC. This translates into CASSRGLKNIQYF.

The chain links TRBV27 to TRBJ2-7; 9 bases align to TRBD2. This CDR3 has 13 amino acids. Trimming took 5 bases from V and 6 from J; bases not matched to a gene: 5. Looked up from germline, CDR1 is MNHEY and CDR2 is SMNVEV (reference sequence). The CDR3 loop is CASSPGLASEQYF. In DNA, the CDR3 is TGTGCCAGCAGTCCGGGACTAGCATCCGAGCAGTACTTC.

This clone was detected only once. The chain recombines TRBV7-2 with TRBJ2-1; D remains unclear. The CDR3 has 14 residues. Germline values: CDR1 SGHTA, CDR2 FQGNSA. V was trimmed by 4 bases and J by 3 bases, leaving 10 bases between them. CDR3 loop: CASSSRRDYNEQFF. The CDR3 region has the DNA TGTGCCAGCAGCTCTCGAAGAGACTACAATGAGCAGTTCTTC. Looking up the rest from reference TRBV7-2 and TRBJ2-1 gives the full variable domain: GAGVSQSPSNKVTEKGKDVELRCDPISGHTALYWYRQSLGQGLEFLIYFQGNSAPDKSGLPSDRFSAERTGGSVSTLTIQRTQQEDSAVYLCASSSRRDYNEQFFGPGTRLTVL.

The chain employs TRBV5-1 and TRBJ2-1; 11 positions match TRBD2. V was clipped by 4 bases and J by 7 bases; unmatched bases: 10. The CDR3 covers 16 residues. Germline V gene lookup returns CDR1 SGHRS and CDR2 YFSETQ. CDR3 amino acids: CASSPVLAGDLNEQFF. CDR3 sequence (DNA): TGCGCCAGCAGCCCCGTACTAGCGGGGGACCTGAATGAGCAGTTCTTC.

This chain uses TRBV5-6 with TRBJ1-5; unclear D gene. This CDR3 comprises 16 residues. CDR1 and CDR2 (germline): SGHDT, YYEEEE. Between the trimmed V and J ends, which lost 3 bases and 0 bases, there was a span of 13 bases. CDR3 nucleotides: TGTGCCAGCAGCTCAAGGAGCCGAAATAGCAATCAGCCCCAGCATTTT. This codes for CASSSRSRNSNQPQHF.